A single T cell receptor (beta chain) is shown here with its context. Antigen specificity is unknown. The data were obtained in a study of cytomegalovirus exposure and HLA in healthy donors. Whole-study results and caveats: In terms of immune exposure information, only CMV serostatus was available. HLA restriction was apparent for most CMV-associated TCR beta chains in a later analysis.

Amplification used 60 Vbeta primers and 13 Jbeta primers. Profiling relied on immunoSEQ multiplex PCR, and the TCRdb table lists in-frame clones only, not all of them. The sample lists some 150,000 clones; about three quarters were seen once. CDR3 length equals 16 residues. The V gene's germline CDR1 is ENHRY and CDR2 SYGVKD. Trimming pared 9 bases from V and 2 bases from J, leaving 22 bases between. The TCR originated in a man aged 40-49 years in good health and CMV-seropositive. The chain carries TRBV10-3 and TRBJ2-5, with D possibly being TRBD2 (7 bases). Sequences were obtained from PBMCs. CDR3 nucleotide sequence: TGTGCCATTGCTGACGGAGGGGGGGCAATACAAGAGACCCAGTACTTC. Protein product: CAIADGGGAIQETQYF.